The 3 T cell receptor beta chains in this list originate from one sample, sequenced in a study of T cells in Graves' hyperthyroidism and ophthalmopathy. Researchers took RNA transcripts and amplified the TCR beta CDR3 regions from them. The TCR CDR3 was amplified in a first-round RT-PCR using the HTBI primer set. TCRdb ran MiXCR on the multiplex PCR reads and lists one entry per CDR3 protein. The sample consists of 600,000 or so distinct CDR3 sequences, around 16% of them appearing once. Material: blood. Every receptor here comes from a woman aged 30 to 39 with Graves' hyperthyroidism.

This clonotype was recorded many times. The chain has TRBV7-2 and TRBJ2-5, with 12 nucleotides matching TRBD2. The V gene end was trimmed by 2 bases and the J gene end by 4 bases; junction bases not matched to a gene: 2. Per germline, CDR1 SGHTA and CDR2 FQGNSA. The CDR3 is made up of 15 amino acids. Written as DNA, the CDR3 is TGTGCCAGCAGCTTAAGGGGACTAGCGGGAGAGACCCAGTACTTC. Residues: CASSLRGLAGETQYF.

This clonotype was picked up many times. This sequence joins TRBV3-1 and TRBJ2-2; 7 bases match TRBD2. Germline assignment: CDR1 LGHDT and CDR2 YNNKEL (reference sequence). Losses at the gene ends were 1 base for V and 7 bases for J; bases not matched to a gene: 6. This CDR3 has 15 amino acids. The CDR3 reads CASSQGRENGGELFF. As DNA, the CDR3 is TGTGCCAGCAGCCAAGGGCGGGAGAATGGCGGGGAGCTGTTTTTT.

This clonotype was found many times. The junction shows a germline mismatch at one end, possibly a read error. The chain joins TRBV3-1 to TRBJ1-1, with D perhaps TRBD1 (5 bases). CDR1 and CDR2 from the germline V gene are LGHDT and YNNKEL (reference sequence). CDR3 length: 16 amino acids. The CDR3 is CASSRLWGVGNAEAFF. The CDR3, as DNA: TGTGCCAGCAGCCGACTTTGGGGCGTGGGGAACGCTGAAGCTTTCTTT.